The entry below gives a single TCR beta chain sequence along with its context. Its cognate antigen has yet to be identified. No base quality values were provided; no much bigger clone lies one nucleotide off. V is clipped by 3 bases and J by 5 bases, and the sequence between their germline boundaries is 8 bases long. Via the germline V gene (reference sequence), CDR1 is SEHNR and CDR2 FQNEAQ. From the cysteine through the phenylalanine, the CDR3 covers 13 amino acids. Of the read, only the CDR3 DNA is kept; its 39 bases are in frame from base 1. The source of the sample is a study of beta chain features in type 1 diabetes (dated 2018 in TCRdb). For the study in its entirety: Mean age, gender distribution, total cell number and subset yield did not differ between patients and healthy donors. Across all samples, approximately 100 million sorted cells were examined, and cell number per subset correlated strongly with RNA yield. In the study, recently diagnosed type 1 diabetes patients and matched healthy donors were compared on the TCRB repertoires of their sorted circulating CD4+ T cell subsets. Naive and central memory subsets were obtained from all 28 donors, but regulatory and stem cell-like memory subsets were isolated from only 8 patients and about 8 healthy donors. Overall study outcomes, separate from this receptor: Because cDNA was sequenced instead of genomic DNA, activated cells with high expression could be over-represented, although the groups did not differ in activation or CD3 levels. A moderate but significant shortening of TCRB CDR3 length was observed in type 1 diabetes patients in all four CD4+ subsets. Fewer insertions and more nucleotide deletions at VDJ recombination sites were observed in patients with type 1 diabetes, implying thymic rearrangement abnormalities. Shorter templates might be favored by PCR, yet because patient and control samples were amplified and corrected together, any such skew would affect both groups equally. Only small numbers of individuals were included in the HLA sub-analyses, which left unresolved whether HLA type had any influence on TCRB rearrangement. Naive, central memory and regulatory TCRB repertoires appeared more similar among patients than among healthy donors.

The entire amount of isolated RNA was reverse transcribed using the High Capacity cDNA Reverse Transcription Kit, so the sequenced TCRB transcripts were expressed ones. Naive, central memory and regulatory T cell samples underwent deep immunoSEQ sequencing, averaging around 4 million total reads per sample. Sorted cells were lysed in RLT buffer and RNA was extracted with DNase-treated RNeasy Micro or Mini kits, depending on cell number. Each cell subset was processed on its own to prevent cross-contamination, while patient and healthy donor samples were processed together. Using the immunoSEQ multiplex PCR, TCRB sequences were amplified from cDNA into 87-bp fragments spanning the CDR3 region. Amplicons were sequenced on the Illumina HiSeq platform. Per the source publication's procedure: Synthetic template baselines were used to correct PCR bias computationally, reads within Hamming distance 2 were collapsed together, and singletons that could not be merged were discarded. Reads were aligned to IMGT to assign V, D and J genes, CDR3 length, and insertions or deletions at six rearrangement sites. Within each subset, clonotype counts were normalized to sorted cell number, after which true diversity and Gini coefficients were computed with the tcR R package. The overlap coefficient, calculated on TCRB nucleotide sequences, was used to measure repertoire sharing. Out-of-frame TCRB sequences from naive cells were analyzed as a proxy for the pre-selection repertoire. TCRdb holds this immuneACCESS table with in-frame rearrangements only. Some clones are missing; in checked studies, unresolved V genes explain under half, and the rest has no known cause. The D gene and trimming were derived from the DNA, and the V and J assignments and clone size from that table. This sample is represented by roughly 350,000 clones; 9.5% to 11% of them were singletons. Over 0.015% of the sample is in the top ten clones.

A single peripheral blood draw of 90 to 150 mL on average was collected from each donor into heparinised tubes. A BD FACSAria II and a panel including CD45RO, CCR7, CD25, CD127, CD95 and CD27 were used to sort naive, central memory, regulatory and stem cell-like memory CD4+ T cells. Purity was above 95% for every sorted population. PBMCs were isolated right away by Lymphoprep density gradient centrifugation and were stained directly, without culture. To minimize batch effects, samples were stained and sorted in pairs, one healthy donor with one patient per experiment. The sequence links TRBV7-9 to TRBJ2-1; the D region possibly corresponds to TRBD2 (5 bases align). The clonotype comes from a woman aged 25 to 45 in good health. The material sequenced was naive CD4+ T cells from blood. The cell subset or site label for this specimen denotes: true naive CD4+ T cells. The sequenced DNA: TGTGCCAGCAGCTTGTACGGGAACAATGAGCAGTTCTTC. This sequence encodes CASSLYGNNEQFF. Reference TRBV7-9 and TRBJ2-1 proteins supply the regions before and after the CDR3; the full variable domain is: DTGVSQNPRHKITKRGQNVTFRCDPISEHNRLYWYRQTLGQGPEFLTYFQNEAQLEKSRLLSDRFSAERPKGSFSTLEIQRTEQGDSAMYLCASSLYGNNEQFFGPGTRLTVL.